The TCR beta chain described here comes from a study of regulatory T cells in long-lasting Graves disease. Study findings and constraints: TCR diversity was lower in persistent than newly diagnosed Graves' disease. Patients with persistent disease showed a bias toward TRBV28, TRBJ1-2 and TRBJ2-5. Analyses excluded thyroid tissue, covering peripheral blood alone.

Time point given: persistent/refractory GD, antithyroid drugs over 5 years with positive TRAb. Following extraction of RNA from PBMCs, that RNA was used to make the TCR library. The authors drew about 9 milliliters of peripheral blood into EDTA tubes. Concerning this clonotype: Its antigen is unknown.

There are 13 residues in the CDR3. CDR1 MDHEN and CDR2 SYDVKM come from the germline V gene. V lost 6 bases to trimming and J lost 5 bases, with 13 bases between them. In building TCR beta libraries, iRepertoire HTBI primers were used together with Arm-PCR of CDR3 regions. TCRdb used MiXCR to reprocess the multiplex PCR reads, holding one entry per CDR3 protein. Of under 450,000 distinct CDR3 sequences in the sample, roughly 20% are singletons; the top ten hold 25% to 30%. This sequence was found in a woman in her thirties or forties with Graves disease. The chain is built from TRBV28 and TRBJ1-1; D unresolved. The sequencing used peripheral blood mononuclear cells (PBMCs), collected when the disease was refractory, from a patient treated with antithyroid drugs. This CDR3 is CASSSAGGTEAFF. The CDR3 nucleotides read TGTGCCAGCAGCTCGGCAGGCGGGACTGAAGCTTTCTTT.